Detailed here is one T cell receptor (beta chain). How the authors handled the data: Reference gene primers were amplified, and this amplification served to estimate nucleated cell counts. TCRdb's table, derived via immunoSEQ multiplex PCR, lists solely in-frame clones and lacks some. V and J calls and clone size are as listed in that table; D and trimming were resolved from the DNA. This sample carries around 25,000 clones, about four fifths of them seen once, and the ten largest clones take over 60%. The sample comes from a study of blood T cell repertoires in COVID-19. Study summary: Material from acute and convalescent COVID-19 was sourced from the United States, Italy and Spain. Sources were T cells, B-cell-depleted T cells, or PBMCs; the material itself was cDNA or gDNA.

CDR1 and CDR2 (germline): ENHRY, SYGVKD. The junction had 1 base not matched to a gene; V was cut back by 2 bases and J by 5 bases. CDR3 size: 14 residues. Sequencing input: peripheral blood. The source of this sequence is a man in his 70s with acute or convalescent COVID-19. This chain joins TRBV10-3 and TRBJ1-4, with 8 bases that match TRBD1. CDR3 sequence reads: CAISETGGNEKLFF. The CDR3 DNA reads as TGTGCCATCAGTGAGACAGGGGGAAATGAAAAACTGTTTTTT.